The 23 T cell receptor beta chains below all came from one sample that was sequenced in a study of CD8 T cells in ankylosing spondylitis (dated by TCRdb to about 2017). Library generation was performed with 5' RACE. Sequencer: Illumina HiSeq 2500. TCRdb reanalyzed the raw reads on its own, using fastp at Q25 for trimming and MiXCR for clone calling, and kept in-frame beta chains. Every entry covers one CDR3 protein and lists the most common genes and DNA from its rows. This sample comprises around 120,000 distinct CDR3 sequences, around 24% of them detected only once. The top ten hold roughly an eighth of the sample. The material sequenced was synovial fluid, either unsorted or a sorted T cell fraction (not recorded which). The source is a male donor with ankylosing spondylitis.

The chain combines TRBV7-9 with TRBJ2-1; 10 bases match TRBD2. V was pared by 6 bases and J by 6 bases, with 5 bases of the junction left unmatched. The CDR3 is 14 amino acids. The V gene's germline CDR1 is SEHNR and CDR2 FQNEAQ (reference sequence). CDR3 in DNA: TGTGCCAGCAGTTCGAGCGGGAGGGGCAATGAGCAGTTCTTC. Translated, it gives CASSSSGRGNEQFF.

V gene TRBV20-1 combines with J gene TRBJ2-1; 10 positions match TRBD1. The CDR3 has 15 amino acids. V shed 5 bases and J 8 bases; nucleotides not matched to a gene: 12. Germline V gene data show CDR1 as DFQATT and CDR2 as SNEGSKA (reference sequence). The CDR3 here is CSALGKGQGNDEQFF. CDR3 sequence (DNA): TGCAGTGCTCTCGGCAAGGGACAGGGGAATGATGAGCAGTTCTTC.

The V call is TRBV10-3, the J call TRBJ2-5; 12 bases are shared with TRBD2. Trimming took 0 bases from V and 1 from J; bases not matched to a gene: 6. The CDR3 runs to 18 residues. Germline V gives CDR1 ENHRY, CDR2 SYGVKD. The DNA for the CDR3 is TGTGCCATCAGTGAGTCGGCACTAGCGGGAGGAACCCAAGAGACCCAGTACTTC. Residues: CAISESALAGGTQETQYF.

This sequence joins TRBV7-9 and TRBJ1-2; 9 nucleotides line up with TRBD1. The V gene's germline CDR1 is SEHNR and CDR2 FQNEAQ (reference sequence). The CDR3 contains 14 residues. Losses at the gene ends were 9 bases for V and 8 bases for J; bases not matched to a gene: 13. CDR3 DNA sequence: TGTGCCAGTAACTTGGGGACAGGGAGCGGAGGCTACACCTTC. Its protein product is CASNLGTGSGGYTF.

This rearrangement joins TRBV12-3 or TRBV12-4 to TRBJ2-5; D call uncertain. The CDR3 extends over 14 amino acids. V was clipped by 7 bases and J by 9 bases, with 21 bases between them. As DNA, the CDR3 is TGTGCCAGCAACTTGTTAACCGGGCCCCCTCCCCAGTACTTC. This sequence encodes CASNLLTGPPPQYF.

The V and J genes are TRBV20-1 and TRBJ2-1; D is perhaps TRBD1 or TRBD2 (6 bases each). Germline assignment: CDR1 DFQATT and CDR2 SNEGSKA (reference sequence). This CDR3 contains 14 residues. V was shortened by 6 bases and J by 8 bases, with 20 bases between the two germline ends. The CDR3 DNA reads TGCAGTGCGGAGGGGGGCGGAGTATACTATGAGCAGTTCTTC. Protein product: CSAEGGGVYYEQFF.

The CDR3 sequence: CASSYSRGGDNEQFF. DNA of the CDR3: TGTGCCAGCAGTTACTCGAGAGGCGGGGACAATGAGCAGTTCTTC. The chain recombines TRBV6-5 with TRBJ2-1; perhaps TRBD2 as D (6 bases). Germline V gives CDR1 MNHEY, CDR2 SVGAGI. The CDR3 is 15 amino acids. V lost 0 bases and J 5 bases, leaving 11 bases between the germline ends.

The chain uses TRBV12-3 or TRBV12-4 and TRBJ2-7; weak D call: TRBD1 (5 bases). V dropped 2 bases and J dropped 4 bases, with 9 bases sitting between them. CDR3 length equals 13 residues. CDR3 sequence: CASSLQGPYEQYV. The CDR3 region has the DNA TGTGCCAGCAGTTTACAGGGCCCTTACGAGCAGTACGTC.

This clonotype has a handful of counts. This rearrangement joins TRBV5-1 to TRBJ1-1, with 10 bases identical to TRBD1. Trimming took 3 bases from V and 0 from J; bases not matched to a gene: 8. Germline V lookup: CDR1 SGHRS, CDR2 YFSETQ. This CDR3 comprises 17 residues. The CDR3 reads CASSWGTGAGMNTEAFF. The CDR3 DNA follows: TGCGCCAGCAGCTGGGGGACAGGGGCGGGCATGAACACTGAAGCTTTCTTT.

In its sample, this clonotype is medium-sized. V usage is TRBV29-1 and J usage is TRBJ2-1, with 10 bases matching TRBD1. The CDR3 totals 13 residues. CDR1 is SQVTM and CDR2 is ANQGSEA in the germline V gene. The junction had 7 bases not matched to a gene; V was cut back by 5 bases and J by 9 bases. CDR3 sequence reads: CSVRTGGRSEQFF. The CDR3 region has the DNA TGCAGCGTTCGGACAGGGGGACGTAGTGAGCAGTTCTTC.

The chain links TRBV7-2 to TRBJ1-5; 11 nucleotides match TRBD1. Unmatched junction bases numbered 5, after V lost 4 bases and J lost 6 bases. CDR1 and CDR2 (germline): SGHTA, FQGNSA. The CDR3 has 15 amino acids. The CDR3 sequence: CASSSRGTGGQPQHF. The CDR3 DNA reads TGTGCCAGCAGCTCGCGAGGGACAGGGGGTCAGCCCCAGCATTTT.

This chain links TRBV7-2 with TRBJ1-6; the D gene is possibly TRBD1 (5 bases). Trimming took 5 bases from V and 11 from J, leaving 13 bases between them. Germline values: CDR1 SGHTA, CDR2 FQGNSA. The CDR3 covers 13 residues. Here the CDR3 reads CASSAGTAAPLHF. In DNA, the CDR3 is TGTGCCAGCAGCGCCGGGACCGCGGCACCCCTCCACTTT.

Ten or more counts support this clonotype. The gene calls are TRBV12-3 or TRBV12-4 and TRBJ2-4, with 9 bases lining up with TRBD2. The CDR3 is made up of 16 amino acids. The J segment lost 2 bases and the V segment lost 5 bases, leaving 7 bases of the junction unmatched. CDR3 in amino acids: CASSPSGRISKNIQYF. CDR3 coding DNA: TGTGCCAGCAGTCCCAGCGGGAGGATTTCCAAAAACATTCAGTACTTC.

This clonotype was detected once. The chain recombines TRBV3-1 with TRBJ2-1, with 8 bases lining up with TRBD2. Germline trimming cut 5 bases from V and 2 bases from J; bases unmatched to any gene: 8. The length of the CDR3 is 16 residues. The V gene's germline CDR1 is LGHDT and CDR2 YNNKEL (reference sequence). CDR3 sequence reads: CASSSLLAETYNEQFF. The CDR3 DNA sequence: TGTGCCAGCAGCTCCCTACTAGCGGAGACCTACAATGAGCAGTTCTTC.

This chain uses TRBV6-4 with TRBJ2-2; D is unclear. Germline V gene sequence: CDR1 MRHNA, CDR2 SNTAGT. The CDR3 runs 13 residues. Trimming stripped 0 bases from V and 3 bases from J, with 2 bases between. This CDR3 reads CASSDSDTGELFF. CDR3 nucleotide sequence: TGTGCCAGCAGTGACTCTGACACCGGGGAGCTGTTTTTT.

This clonotype was detected ten times or more. The chain carries TRBV20-1 and TRBJ2-5; D gene ambiguous. CDR1 DFQATT and CDR2 SNEGSKA come from the germline V gene (reference sequence). Between the trimmed V and J ends, which lost 5 bases and 2 bases, there was a span of 15 bases. The CDR3 totals 14 residues. The CDR3 nucleotides read TGCAGTGCTCGGACCTATAGAGAGCAAGAGACCCAGTACTTC. Its protein product is CSARTYREQETQYF.

This clonotype was seen a handful of times. The V gene is TRBV3-1, the J gene TRBJ2-2; D unresolved. This CDR3 region has 13 residues. V lost 6 bases to trimming and J lost 5 bases, with 10 bases between them. The germline gives CDR1 LGHDT, CDR2 YNNKEL (reference sequence). The CDR3 DNA sequence: TGTGCCAGCAGGGTTTCGGAGACCGGGGAGCTGTTTTTT. Translating gives CASRVSETGELFF.

V is TRBV7-9 and J is TRBJ2-1; the D call may be TRBD1 or TRBD2 (7 bases each). The CDR3 is 15 residues long. The germline V and J ends were trimmed by 5 bases and 8 bases, with 19 bases remaining between them. Looked up from germline, CDR1 is SEHNR and CDR2 is FQNEAQ (reference sequence). In nucleotides, the CDR3 is TGTGCCAGCAGCCCTCAACTAGCAGGGGGGGATGAGCAGTTCTTC. Its translation: CASSPQLAGGDEQFF.

This sequence joins TRBV20-1 and TRBJ2-1, with 11 bases aligning to TRBD2. After removal of 5 bases from V and 0 bases from J, the junction contained 9 bases not matched to a gene. Germline values: CDR1 DFQATT, CDR2 SNEGSKA (reference sequence). The CDR3 sequence is 17 residues long. CDR3 loop: CSAPGTSGPSSYNEQFF. The CDR3 region has the DNA TGCAGTGCTCCAGGGACTAGCGGACCGAGCTCCTACAATGAGCAGTTCTTC.

The gene calls are TRBV2 and TRBJ1-1; D unresolved. The CDR3 has 13 amino acids. V was clipped by 3 bases and J by 0 bases, with 5 bases between them. The V gene's germline CDR1 is SNHLY and CDR2 FYNNEI. For the CDR3, the DNA is TGTGCCAGCAGTGAGGAGGTGAACACTGAAGCTTTCTTT. It specifies CASSEEVNTEAFF.

This rearrangement joins TRBV21-1 to TRBJ1-5. TRBV21-1 is noted as a pseudogene. This CDR3 is built from 15 residues. The CDR3 here is CASNLNLNRNQPQHF. CDR3 bases: TGTGCCAGCAACCTTAATCTTAACAGGAATCAGCCCCAGCATTTT.

This clonotype turned up a few times. The V and J genes are TRBV27 and TRBJ1-6; 8 bases agree with TRBD1. Germline CDR1 and CDR2: MNHEY and SMNVEV (reference sequence). Trimming cost V 6 bases and J 11 bases; bases outside gene matches: 6. The CDR3 is 13 residues long. This CDR3 reads CASRGQGLAPLHF. The CDR3 DNA sequence: TGTGCCAGCAGAGGACAGGGACTAGCACCCCTCCACTTT.

This clonotype was recorded at least ten times. The chain combines TRBV20-1 with TRBJ2-1; 15 nucleotides match TRBD2. J was trimmed by 4 bases and V by 5 bases; bases with no gene match: 15. This CDR3 is built from 19 residues. Germline values: CDR1 DFQATT, CDR2 SNEGSKA (reference sequence). The CDR3 sequence is CSASPPGLAGGVGYNEQFF. For the CDR3, the DNA is TGCAGTGCTTCCCCACCGGGACTAGCGGGAGGAGTGGGTTACAATGAGCAGTTCTTC.